The 5 T cell receptor beta chains below come from one sample, sequenced in a study of T cell repertoires in cytomegalovirus infection. A single record per CDR3 protein comes from TCRdb applying MiXCR to the reads. The profile covers 230,000 or so distinct CDR3 sequences, with 38% appearing a single time and around 60% taken by the ten largest. The antigens for these receptors are not known. Sequenced material: CD8+ T cells from cultured PBMCs, taken from culture after CMV antigen stimulation. The receptor set was obtained from a human donor in good health (CMV status not recorded). Some clones in this sample may be carry-over from other donors' samples.

J is TRBJ1-2 and V is TRBV27; a weak D match, TRBD1 (5 bases). Trimming took off 5 bases at V and 4 bases at J, with 11 bases between the two ends. The CDR3 length is 13 residues. The V gene's germline CDR1 is MNHEY and CDR2 SMNVEV (reference sequence). The CDR3 nucleotides are TGTGCCAGCAGTCCCGGGGGGGGCTATGGCTACACCTTC. Translation: CASSPGGGYGYTF.

CDR3 amino acids: CASSTGLAGGQETQYF. The CDR3 DNA follows: TGTGCCAGCAGCACGGGACTAGCGGGGGGCCAAGAGACCCAGTACTTC. This chain joins TRBV7-6 and TRBJ2-5, with TRBD2 matching over 15 bases. The germline CDR1 and CDR2 sequences are SGHVS and FNYEAQ. The length of the CDR3 is 16 residues. J was trimmed by 1 base and V by 5 bases; bases with no gene match: 2.

The gene calls are TRBV6-5 and TRBJ2-2; 8 nucleotides align to TRBD1. The V gene's germline CDR1 is MNHEY and CDR2 SVGAGI. The trim removed 5 bases at V and 0 bases at J, leaving 2 bases unmatched. The CDR3 sequence is 15 residues long. The CDR3 loop reads CASSHRGANTGELFF. The CDR3 nucleotides read TGTGCCAGCAGTCACAGGGGGGCGAACACCGGGGAGCTGTTTTTT.

This clonotype was picked up a small number of times. The V and J genes are TRBV7-8 and TRBJ1-5; D remains ambiguous. The germline V gene has CDR1 SGHVS and CDR2 FQNEAQ. V was clipped by 4 bases and J by 3 bases, with 7 bases between them. CDR3 length equals 13 residues. The CDR3 DNA reads as TGTGCCAGCAGCTCGAGTGCCAATCAGCCCCAGCATTTT. Translation gives CASSSSANQPQHF.

This sequence joins TRBV18 and TRBJ2-1; tentatively, D is TRBD2 (5 bases). Germline CDR1 is KGHSH and CDR2 is LQKENI. Trimming stripped 2 bases from V and 0 bases from J, with 11 bases between. CDR3 length equals 16 residues. The CDR3 loop is CASSPNTRRSYNEQFF. In nucleotides, the CDR3 is TGTGCCAGCTCACCAAACACTAGACGCTCCTACAATGAGCAGTTCTTC.